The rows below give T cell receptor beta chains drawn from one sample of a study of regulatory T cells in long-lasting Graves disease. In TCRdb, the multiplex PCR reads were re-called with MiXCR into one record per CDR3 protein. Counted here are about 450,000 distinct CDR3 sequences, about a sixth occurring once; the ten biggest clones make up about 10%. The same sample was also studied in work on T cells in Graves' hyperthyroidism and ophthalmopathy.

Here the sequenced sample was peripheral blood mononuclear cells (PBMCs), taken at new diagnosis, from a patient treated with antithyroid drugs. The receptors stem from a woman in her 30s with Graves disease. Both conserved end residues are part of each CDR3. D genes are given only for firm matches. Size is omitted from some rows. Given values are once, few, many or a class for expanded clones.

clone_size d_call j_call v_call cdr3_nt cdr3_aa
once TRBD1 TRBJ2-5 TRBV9 TGTGCCAAGGGACAGCAAGAGACCCAGTACTTC CAKGQQETQYF
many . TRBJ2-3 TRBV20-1 TGCAGTGCTAGGTCGACAAGCCCAAGCACAGATACGCAGTATTTT CSARSTSPSTDTQYF
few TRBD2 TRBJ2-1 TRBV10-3 TGTGCCATCAGCTCAATTAGCGGGAGGAAGTCCCATGAGCAGTTCTTC CAISSISGRKSHEQFF
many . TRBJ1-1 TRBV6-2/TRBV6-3 TGTGCCAGCAGTTACAACAGGGTGAACACTGAAGCTTTCTTT CASSYNRVNTEAFF
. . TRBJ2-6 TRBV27 TGTGCCAGTTTCAGCAGGGGTAATCCTCGCTCTGAGGCCAACGTCCTGACTTTC CASFSRGNPRSEANVLTF
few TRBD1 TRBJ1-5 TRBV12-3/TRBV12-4 TGTGCCAGCACCCGGACAGGAGCCTACAATCAGCCCCAGCATTTT CASTRTGAYNQPQHF
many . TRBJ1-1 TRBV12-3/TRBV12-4 TGTGCCAGCAGTTTAGACAGACCGAACACTGAAGCTTTCTTT CASSLDRPNTEAFF
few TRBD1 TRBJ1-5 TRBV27 TGTGCCAGCAGACCTACAAAGGGGGCGCGGTATCAGCCCCAGCATTTT CASRPTKGARYQPQHF
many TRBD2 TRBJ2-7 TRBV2 TGTGCCAGCAAAGGACTAGCGTCGACCTACGAGCAGTACTTC CASKGLASTYEQYF
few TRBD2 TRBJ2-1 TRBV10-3 TGTGCCATCAGGGCTAGCGGGAGAGGCAATGAGCAGTTCTTC CAIRASGRGNEQFF
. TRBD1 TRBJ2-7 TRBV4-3 TGCGCCAGCAGCCAAGAGGGACCGGACAGGGGCATCTACGAGCAGTACTTC CASSQEGPDRGIYEQYF
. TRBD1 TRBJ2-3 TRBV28 TGTGCCAGCAGTCCTGGACAGGGCAGGGCAGATACGCAGTATTTT CASSPGQGRADTQYF
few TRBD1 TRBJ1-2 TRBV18 TGTGCCAGCTCACCCTCCCGACAGGGTGTTGGGAATGGCTACACCTTC CASSPSRQGVGNGYTF
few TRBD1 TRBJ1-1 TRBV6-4 TGTGCCAGCAGTGGCACCGGGACAGGCAACACTGAAGCTTTCTTT CASSGTGTGNTEAFF